This TCR beta chain emerged from a study of response to subunit inactivated influenza vaccine. General observations from the study: Each seasonal influenza vaccination, the authors suggested, recruits few new T cells.

V was pared by 1 base and J by 3 bases, with 8 bases between. Germline CDR1 and CDR2: SGHDT and YYEEEE. There are 14 residues in the CDR3. TCRdb passed the RT-PCR reads through MiXCR, listing each CDR3 protein once. The sample lists some 640,000 distinct CDR3 sequences, 14% occurring once. About this clonotype: Its antigen is undetermined.

Source: PBMCs from blood, taken less than 15 days before vaccination. This clonotype originated in a man over 45 who received an inactivated influenza vaccine. This chain joins TRBV5-6 and TRBJ1-5; no firm D call. The CDR3 DNA follows: TGTGCCAGCAGCTTGATGGGAACCAATCAGCCCCAGCATTTT. It specifies CASSLMGTNQPQHF.